The sequence of this T cell receptor beta chain was determined in a study of blood T cell repertoires in COVID-19. Study-level background: PBMCs, B-cell-depleted T cells, or T cells were the source of the cDNA or gDNA that made up the material.

The V end lost 1 base, the J end lost 0 bases, and 14 bases lay between the germline ends. The CDR3 loop spans 17 amino acids. Germline loops: CDR1 MNHEY, CDR2 SMNVEV (reference sequence). The assay was immunoSEQ multiplex PCR, and TCRdb's table has in-frame clones only and misses some. The sample contains about 120,000 clones, roughly four fifths of which appear only once. Sequencing used peripheral blood. This clonotype was obtained from a man aged 50-60 years with acute or convalescent COVID-19. This sequence joins TRBV27 and TRBJ2-3; maybe TRBD1 (6 bases). CDR3 coding DNA: TGTGCCAGCAGTTTATATGGGCAGGGGTCTAGCACAGATACGCAGTATTTT. This gives the protein CASSLYGQGSSTDTQYF.